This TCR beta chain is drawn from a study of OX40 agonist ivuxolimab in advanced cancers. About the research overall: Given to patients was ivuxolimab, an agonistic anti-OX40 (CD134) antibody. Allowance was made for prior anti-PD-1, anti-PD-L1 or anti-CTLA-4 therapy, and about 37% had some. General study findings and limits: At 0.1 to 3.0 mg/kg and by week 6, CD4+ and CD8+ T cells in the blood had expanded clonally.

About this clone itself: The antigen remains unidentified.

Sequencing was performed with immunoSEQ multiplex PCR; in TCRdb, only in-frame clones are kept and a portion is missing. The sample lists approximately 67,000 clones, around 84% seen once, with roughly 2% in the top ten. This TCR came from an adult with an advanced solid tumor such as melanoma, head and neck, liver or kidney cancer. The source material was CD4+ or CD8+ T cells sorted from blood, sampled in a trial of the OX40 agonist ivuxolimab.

This chain's CDR3 is CASSLVAGGEYNEQFF. Written as DNA, the CDR3 is TGCGCCAGCAGCTTGGTAGCGGGAGGGGAGTACAATGAGCAGTTCTTC. The gene calls are TRBV5-1 and TRBJ2-1; 11 nucleotides align to TRBD2. Per the germline V gene, CDR1 is SGHRS and CDR2 is YFSETQ. The J segment lost 4 bases and the V segment lost 0 bases, leaving 3 bases of the junction unmatched. The CDR3 loop spans 16 amino acids.